This is a list of T cell receptor beta chains from one sample in a study of glioma-infiltrating T cells. TCRdb processed the multiplex PCR reads anew with MiXCR; each CDR3 protein has one entry. The sample lists about 190,000 distinct CDR3 sequences; more than 25% were seen once. Sequencing was performed on glioma tissue, nonneoplastic brain tissue, or PBMCs (not recorded which). Source of these receptors: a human donor with low-grade glioma or glioblastoma, undergoing nonglioma brain surgery, or in good health (not recorded which). CDR3s include the opening cysteine and the closing phenylalanine or tryptophan.

>TRBJ1-1|TRBV19
CASSFDRGLDTEAFF
>TRBJ2-3|TRBV6-1
CASSEAFQSGGDTKYF
>TRBJ2-5|TRBV18
CASSPFEGARETQYF
>TRBJ1-2|TRBV27
CASRPLAGVDYGYTF
>TRBJ2-3|TRBV20-1
CSARPGNSGSTDTQYF
>TRBJ2-3|TRBV27
CASTTDGVALDTQYF
>TRBJ1-2|TRBV15
CATSGDRISYGYTF
>TRBJ2-3|TRBV19
CASRRLGQGADTQYF
>TRBJ2-3|TRBV2
CASRIGPNTDTQYF
>TRBJ2-4|TRBV5-1
CASSLGLAGELLAKNIQYF
>TRBJ2-7|TRBV20-1
CSAREGVGPYEQYF
>TRBJ2-7|TRBV7-9
CARSPANEQYF
>TRBJ2-1|TRBV4-3
CASSQAGGAYNEQFF
>TRBJ2-1|TRBV10-3
CAIGKQEMDEQFF
>TRBJ2-1|TRBV7-8
CASSLEGGDMYEQFF
>TRBJ2-7|TRBV4-1
CASSQGEGSSYEQYF
>TRBJ2-3|TRBV4-3
CASSQVLYDTQYF
>TRBJ2-2|TRBV4-1
CASSQEKATGELFF
>TRBJ1-6|TRBV28
CASSFWARNSPLHF
>TRBJ2-7|TRBV6-2/TRBV6-3
CAGRPSSVGTYEQYF
>TRBJ1-1|TRBV7-2
CAWSVPRLSTEAFF
>TRBJ1-1|TRBV10-3
CAISENRVGTEAFF
>TRBJ2-7|TRBV3-1
CASSSGLGLEQYF
>TRBJ2-2|TRBV3-1
CASSQAATGELFF
>TRBJ2-1|TRBV6-2/TRBV6-3
CASSYWDRDNEQFF
>TRBJ2-1|TRBV12-3/TRBV12-4
CASSFVEYNEQFF
>TRBJ1-1|TRBV13
CASSLGQTEAFF
>TRBJ2-3|TRBV20-1
CSAKMGGQDTQYF
>TRBJ2-7|TRBV6-2/TRBV6-3
CASSHIGLAGTYEQYF
>TRBJ1-1|TRBV4-1
CASSPGQGENTEAFF
>TRBJ1-5|TRBV6-2/TRBV6-3
CASRSLFGGGFQPQHF
>TRBJ2-1|TRBV29-1
CSVHPPYPTGIDEQFF
>TRBJ1-1|TRBV6-1
CASNTGTGTEAFF
>TRBJ2-7|TRBV4-1
CASSQALPYEQYF
>TRBJ1-1|TRBV6-2/TRBV6-3
CASSYSAGITEAFF
>TRBJ1-1|TRBV20-1
CSARDIVKGSIAEAFF
>TRBJ1-1|TRBV19
CASSVLGSTEAFF
>TRBJ2-1|TRBV9
CASSRRWPDNEQFF
>TRBJ2-1|TRBV4-1
CASSQAVRGRNSYNEQFF
>TRBJ2-1|TRBV5-1
CASNAGLGYNEQLF
>TRBJ2-1|TRBV15
CATSLREGHNEQFF
>TRBJ2-3|TRBV20-1
CSAIKTSTDTQYF
>TRBJ2-7|TRBV7-9
CASDRVTSYEQYF
>TRBJ2-5|TRBV2
CASSPSSGQETQYF
>TRBJ2-6|TRBV5-4
CASSLDRAGANVLTF
>TRBJ1-2|TRBV20-1
CSGTTQAYGYTF
>TRBJ2-5|TRBV6-2/TRBV6-3
CASGARKQETQYF
>TRBJ1-2|TRBV6-2/TRBV6-3
CASNRGWSYGYTF
>TRBJ1-2|TRBV12-3/TRBV12-4
CASSLQANYGYTF
>TRBJ1-5|TRBV20-1
CSASWVSNQPQHF
>TRBJ1-1|TRBV7-6
CASTQDVSTEAFF
>TRBJ2-5|TRBV28
CASSTLQGTKETQYF